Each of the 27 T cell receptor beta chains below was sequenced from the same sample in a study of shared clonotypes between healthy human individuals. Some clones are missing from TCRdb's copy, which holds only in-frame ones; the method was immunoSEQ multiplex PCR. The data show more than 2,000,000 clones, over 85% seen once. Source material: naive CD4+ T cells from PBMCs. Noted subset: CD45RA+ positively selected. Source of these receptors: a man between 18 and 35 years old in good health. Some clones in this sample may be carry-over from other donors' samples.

Here the CDR3 reads CASRLGSYNEQFF. CDR3 in DNA: TGTGCCAGCCGTTTAGGGTCATACAATGAGCAGTTCTTC. This rearrangement joins TRBV6-5 to TRBJ2-1, with D hard to call. The CDR3 spans 13 residues. Trimming left V 8 bases short and J 4 bases short, with 12 bases between. Germline CDR1 is MNHEY and CDR2 is SVGAGI.

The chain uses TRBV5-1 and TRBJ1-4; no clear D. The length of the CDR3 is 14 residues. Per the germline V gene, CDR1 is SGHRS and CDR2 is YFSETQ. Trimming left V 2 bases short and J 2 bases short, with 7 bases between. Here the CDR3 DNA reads TGCGCCAGCAGCTTCGTCCCTACTAATGAAAAACTGTTTTTT. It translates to CASSFVPTNEKLFF.

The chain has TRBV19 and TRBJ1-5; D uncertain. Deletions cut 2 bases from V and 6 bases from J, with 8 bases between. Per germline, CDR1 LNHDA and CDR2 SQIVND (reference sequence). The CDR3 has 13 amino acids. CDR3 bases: TGTGCCAGTAGTATAAGACCGACTCAGCCCCAGCATTTT. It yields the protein CASSIRPTQPQHF.

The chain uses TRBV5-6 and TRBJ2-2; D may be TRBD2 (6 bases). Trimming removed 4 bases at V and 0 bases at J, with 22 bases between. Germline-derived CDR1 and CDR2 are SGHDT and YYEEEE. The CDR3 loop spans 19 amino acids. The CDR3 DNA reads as TGTGCCAGCAGCCACTTTATACAGCGCAGGGAGGCGAACACCGGGGAGCTGTTTTTT. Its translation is CASSHFIQRREANTGELFF.

The CDR3 nucleotides read TGTGCCATCAGCCCCACGGGCACTGAAGCTTTCTTT. Its protein product is CAISPTGTEAFF. V usage is TRBV10-3 and J usage is TRBJ1-1, with D unresolved. The CDR3 spans 12 residues. The V gene's germline CDR1 is ENHRY and CDR2 SYGVKD. V was pared by 6 bases and J by 4 bases, with 9 bases between.

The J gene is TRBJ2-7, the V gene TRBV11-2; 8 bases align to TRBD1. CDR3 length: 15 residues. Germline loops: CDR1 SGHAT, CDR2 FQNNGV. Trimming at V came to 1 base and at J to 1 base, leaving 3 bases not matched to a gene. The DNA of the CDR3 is TGTGCCAGCAGCTTAGCCCAGGGGGCATCCTACGAGCAGTACTTC. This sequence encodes CASSLAQGASYEQYF.

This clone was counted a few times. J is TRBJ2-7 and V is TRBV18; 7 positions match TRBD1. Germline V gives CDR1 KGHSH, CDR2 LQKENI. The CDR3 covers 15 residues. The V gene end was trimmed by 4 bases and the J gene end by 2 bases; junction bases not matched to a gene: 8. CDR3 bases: TGTGCCAGCTCACTCGCGACAGGGACACCCTACGAGCAGTACTTC. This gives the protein CASSLATGTPYEQYF.

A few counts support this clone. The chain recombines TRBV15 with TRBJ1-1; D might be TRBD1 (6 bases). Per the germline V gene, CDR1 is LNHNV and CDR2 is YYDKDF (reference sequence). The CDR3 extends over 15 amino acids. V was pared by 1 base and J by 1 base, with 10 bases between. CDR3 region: CATSRAGATNTEAFF. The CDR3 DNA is TGTGCCACCAGCAGAGCAGGGGCTACGAACACTGAAGCTTTCTTT.

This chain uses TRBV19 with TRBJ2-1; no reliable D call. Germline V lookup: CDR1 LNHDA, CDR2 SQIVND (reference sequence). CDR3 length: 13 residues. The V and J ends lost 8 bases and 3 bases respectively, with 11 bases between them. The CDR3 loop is CASAELNYNEQFF. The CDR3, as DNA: TGTGCCAGTGCAGAGTTGAACTACAATGAGCAGTTCTTC.

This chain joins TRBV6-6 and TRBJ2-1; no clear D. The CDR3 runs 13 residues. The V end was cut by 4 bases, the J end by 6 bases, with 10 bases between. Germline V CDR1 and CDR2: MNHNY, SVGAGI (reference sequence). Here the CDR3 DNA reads TGTGCCAGCAGTTCCCACGAGTTCAATGAGCAGTTCTTC. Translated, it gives CASSSHEFNEQFF.

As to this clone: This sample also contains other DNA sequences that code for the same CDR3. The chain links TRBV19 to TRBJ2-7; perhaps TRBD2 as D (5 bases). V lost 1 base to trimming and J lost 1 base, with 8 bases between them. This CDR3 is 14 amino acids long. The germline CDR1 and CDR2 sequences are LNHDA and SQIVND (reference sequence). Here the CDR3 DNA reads TGTGCCAGTAGTATAGGAGGCGGGTCCTACGAGCAGTACTTC. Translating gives CASSIGGGSYEQYF.

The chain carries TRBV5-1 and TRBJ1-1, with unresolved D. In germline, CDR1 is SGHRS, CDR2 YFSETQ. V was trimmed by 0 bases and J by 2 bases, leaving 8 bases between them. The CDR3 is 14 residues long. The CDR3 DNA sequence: TGCGCCAGCAGCTTGGGGATGCCCAACACTGAAGCTTTCTTT. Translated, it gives CASSLGMPNTEAFF.

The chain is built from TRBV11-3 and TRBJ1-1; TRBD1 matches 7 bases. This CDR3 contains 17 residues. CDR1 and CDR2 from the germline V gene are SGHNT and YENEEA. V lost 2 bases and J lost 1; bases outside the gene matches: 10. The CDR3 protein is CASSLSSPTGTNTEAFF. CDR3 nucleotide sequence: TGTGCCAGCAGCTTATCCTCTCCGACAGGGACGAACACTGAAGCTTTCTTT.

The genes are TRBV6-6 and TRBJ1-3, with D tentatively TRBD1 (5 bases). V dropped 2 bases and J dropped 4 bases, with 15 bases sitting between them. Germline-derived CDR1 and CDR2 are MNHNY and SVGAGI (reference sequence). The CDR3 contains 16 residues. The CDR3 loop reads CASSYREGARGNTIYF. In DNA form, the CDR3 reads TGTGCCAGCAGTTACCGTGAAGGGGCTCGAGGAAACACCATATATTTT.

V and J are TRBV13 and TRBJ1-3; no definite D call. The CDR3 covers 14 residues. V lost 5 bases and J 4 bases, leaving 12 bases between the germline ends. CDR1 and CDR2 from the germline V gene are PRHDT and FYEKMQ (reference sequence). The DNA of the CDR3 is TGTGCCAGCAGCCGTCCGAGTTCCGGAAACACCATATATTTT. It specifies CASSRPSSGNTIYF.

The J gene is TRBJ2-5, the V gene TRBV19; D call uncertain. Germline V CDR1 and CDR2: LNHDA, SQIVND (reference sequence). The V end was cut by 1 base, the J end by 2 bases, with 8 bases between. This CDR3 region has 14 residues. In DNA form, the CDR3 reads TGTGCCAGTAGTATAGTGGTTGAGCAAGAGACCCAGTACTTC. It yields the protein CASSIVVEQETQYF.

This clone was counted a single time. The CDR3 sequence: CASSPSVVRVGLNNEQFF. The CDR3 DNA is TGTGCCAGCTCACCTTCAGTGGTGCGGGTTGGTCTGAACAATGAGCAGTTCTTC. The chain has TRBV18 and TRBJ2-1, with D possibly TRBD2 on 5 matching bases. V was pared by 3 bases and J by 5 bases, with 23 bases between. Germline-derived CDR1 and CDR2 are KGHSH and LQKENI. CDR3 length equals 18 residues.

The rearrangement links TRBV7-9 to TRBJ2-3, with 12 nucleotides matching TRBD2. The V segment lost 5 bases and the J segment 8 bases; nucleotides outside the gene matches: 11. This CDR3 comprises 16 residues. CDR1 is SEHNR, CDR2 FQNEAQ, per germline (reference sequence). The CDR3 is CASSRALAGGPRTQYF. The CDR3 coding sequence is TGTGCCAGCAGCCGCGCCCTAGCGGGAGGGCCACGTACGCAGTATTTT.

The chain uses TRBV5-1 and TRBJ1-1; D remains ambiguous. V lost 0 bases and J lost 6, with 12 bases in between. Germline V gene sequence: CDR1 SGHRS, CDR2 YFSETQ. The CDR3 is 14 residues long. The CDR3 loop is CASSLAGDLAEAFF. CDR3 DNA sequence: TGCGCCAGCAGCTTGGCAGGCGATCTTGCTGAAGCTTTCTTT.

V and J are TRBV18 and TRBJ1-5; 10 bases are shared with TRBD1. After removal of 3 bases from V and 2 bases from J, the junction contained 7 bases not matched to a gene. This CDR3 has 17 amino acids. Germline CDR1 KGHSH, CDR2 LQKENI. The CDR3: CASSPQTGGSGNQPQHF. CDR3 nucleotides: TGTGCCAGCTCACCCCAGACAGGGGGCTCTGGCAATCAGCCCCAGCATTTT.

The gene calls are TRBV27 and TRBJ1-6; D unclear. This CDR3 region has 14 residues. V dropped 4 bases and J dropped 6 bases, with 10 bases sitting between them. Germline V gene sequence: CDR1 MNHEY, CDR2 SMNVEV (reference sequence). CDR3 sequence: CASSSVEGNSPLHF. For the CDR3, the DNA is TGTGCCAGCAGTTCTGTCGAGGGTAATTCACCCCTCCACTTT.

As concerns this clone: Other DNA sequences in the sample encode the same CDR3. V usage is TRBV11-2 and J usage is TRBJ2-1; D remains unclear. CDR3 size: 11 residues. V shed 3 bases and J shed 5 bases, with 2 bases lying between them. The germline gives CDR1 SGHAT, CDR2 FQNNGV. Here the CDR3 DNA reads TGTGCCAGCAGCTTCCACAATGAGCAGTTCTTC. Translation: CASSFHNEQFF.

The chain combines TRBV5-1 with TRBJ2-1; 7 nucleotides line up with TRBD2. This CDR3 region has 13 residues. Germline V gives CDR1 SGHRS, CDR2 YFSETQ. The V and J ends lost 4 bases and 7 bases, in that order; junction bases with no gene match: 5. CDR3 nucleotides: TGCGCCAGCAGCGGCGGGAGTGGGAATGAGCAGTTCTTC. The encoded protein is CASSGGSGNEQFF.

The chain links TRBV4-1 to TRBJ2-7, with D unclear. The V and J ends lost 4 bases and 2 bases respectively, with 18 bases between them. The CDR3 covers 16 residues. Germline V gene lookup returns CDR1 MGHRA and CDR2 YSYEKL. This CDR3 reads CASSRKELDPTYEQYF. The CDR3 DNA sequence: TGCGCCAGCAGCCGGAAAGAATTGGACCCAACCTACGAGCAGTACTTC.

The chain's CDR3 is CASSFWGQIPHEKLFF. CDR3 sequence (DNA): TGTGCCAGCAGCTTCTGGGGGCAAATACCCCATGAAAAACTGTTTTTT. The chain combines TRBV7-9 with TRBJ1-4; D may be TRBD1 (6 bases). V was pared by 3 bases and J by 6 bases, with 17 bases between. Germline assignment: CDR1 SEHNR and CDR2 FQNEAQ (reference sequence). This CDR3 is built from 16 residues. Full variable domain (rest looked up from reference TRBV7-9 and TRBJ1-4): DTGVSQNPRHKITKRGQNVTFRCDPISEHNRLYWYRQTLGQGPEFLTYFQNEAQLEKSRLLSDRFSAERPKGSFSTLEIQRTEQGDSAMYLCASSFWGQIPHEKLFFGSGTQLSVL.

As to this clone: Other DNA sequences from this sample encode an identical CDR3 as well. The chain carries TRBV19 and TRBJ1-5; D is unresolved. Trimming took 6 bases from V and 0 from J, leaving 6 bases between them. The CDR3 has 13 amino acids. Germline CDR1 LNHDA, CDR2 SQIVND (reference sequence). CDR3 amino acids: CASRDYSNQPQHF. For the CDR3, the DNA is TGTGCCAGTAGAGACTATAGCAATCAGCCCCAGCATTTT.

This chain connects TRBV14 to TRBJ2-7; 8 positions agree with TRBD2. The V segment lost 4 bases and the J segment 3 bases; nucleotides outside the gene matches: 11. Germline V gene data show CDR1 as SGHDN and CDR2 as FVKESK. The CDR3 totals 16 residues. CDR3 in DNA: TGTGCCAGCAGCCTGCTTGGGAGCGGGAGATACTACGAGCAGTACTTC. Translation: CASSLLGSGRYYEQYF.